This entry describes one TCR beta chain. The antigen is not known. TCRdb's copy holds only in-frame clones and misses some; the assay was immunoSEQ multiplex PCR. The data contain 4,000 to 6,000 clones, about 80% of them singletons. The sample is drawn from a study of immune evolution from preneoplasia to lung adenocarcinoma. General study findings and limits: Normal lung had highest clonality; later lesions appeared denser, more diverse. Top clone frequencies peaked in normal lung, apparently declining through invasive adenocarcinoma.

The TCR originated in a person aged 45 to 69 with lung adenocarcinoma. Sequenced input: FFPE normal lung tissue adjacent to the tumor.

The CDR3 DNA reads as TGTGCCACCTCCTTGGGGGGGAGCTCCTACGAGCAGTACTTC. Translation gives CATSLGGSSYEQYF. The rearrangement joins TRBV15 to TRBJ2-7; 7 bases are shared with TRBD2. In germline, CDR1 is LNHNV, CDR2 YYDKDF (reference sequence). The CDR3 spans 14 residues. The junction had 7 bases not matched to a gene; V was cut back by 8 bases and J by 0 bases.